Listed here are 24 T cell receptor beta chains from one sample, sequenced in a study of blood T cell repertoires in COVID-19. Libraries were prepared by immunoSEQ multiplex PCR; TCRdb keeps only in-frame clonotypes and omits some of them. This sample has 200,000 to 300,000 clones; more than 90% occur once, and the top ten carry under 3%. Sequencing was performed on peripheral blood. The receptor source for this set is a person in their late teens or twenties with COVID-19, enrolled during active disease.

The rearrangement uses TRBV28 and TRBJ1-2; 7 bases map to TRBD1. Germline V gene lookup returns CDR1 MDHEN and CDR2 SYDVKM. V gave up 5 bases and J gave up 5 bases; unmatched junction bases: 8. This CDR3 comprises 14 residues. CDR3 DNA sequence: TGTGCCAGCAGTCCCGGCGACAGGGCTTATGGCTACACCTTC. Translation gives CASSPGDRAYGYTF.

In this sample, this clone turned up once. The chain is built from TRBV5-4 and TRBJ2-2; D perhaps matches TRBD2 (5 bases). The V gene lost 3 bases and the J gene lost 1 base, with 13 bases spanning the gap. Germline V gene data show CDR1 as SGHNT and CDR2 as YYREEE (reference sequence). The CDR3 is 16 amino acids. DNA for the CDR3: TGTGCCAGCAGCTCGCCTTCCGGGGTGAACACCGGGGAGCTGTTTTTT. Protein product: CASSSPSGVNTGELFF.

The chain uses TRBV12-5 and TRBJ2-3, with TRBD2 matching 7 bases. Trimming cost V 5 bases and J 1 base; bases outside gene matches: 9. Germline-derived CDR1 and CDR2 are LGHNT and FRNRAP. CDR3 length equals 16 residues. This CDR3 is CASGGARDYRTDTQYF. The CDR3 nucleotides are TGTGCTAGTGGTGGCGCCCGGGACTACCGCACAGATACGCAGTATTTT.

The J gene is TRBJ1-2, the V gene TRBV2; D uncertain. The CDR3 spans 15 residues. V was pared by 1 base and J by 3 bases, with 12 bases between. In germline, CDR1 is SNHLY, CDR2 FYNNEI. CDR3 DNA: TGTGCCAGCAGTGAAGAGGTAGGGAGCTACTATGGCTACACCTTC. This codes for CASSEEVGSYYGYTF.

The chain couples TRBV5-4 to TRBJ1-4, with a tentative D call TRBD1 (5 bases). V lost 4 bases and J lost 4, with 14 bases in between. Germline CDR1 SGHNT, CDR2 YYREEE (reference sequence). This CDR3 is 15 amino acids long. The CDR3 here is CASSRKDTINEKLFF. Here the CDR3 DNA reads TGTGCCAGCAGCCGGAAGGACACTATTAATGAAAAACTGTTTTTT.

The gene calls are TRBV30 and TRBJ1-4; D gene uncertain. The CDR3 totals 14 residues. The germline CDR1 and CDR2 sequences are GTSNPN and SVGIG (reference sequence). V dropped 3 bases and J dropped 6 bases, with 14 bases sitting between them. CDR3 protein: CAWRGGGYDEKLFF. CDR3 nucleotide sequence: TGTGCCTGGAGGGGAGGAGGGTATGATGAAAAACTGTTTTTT.

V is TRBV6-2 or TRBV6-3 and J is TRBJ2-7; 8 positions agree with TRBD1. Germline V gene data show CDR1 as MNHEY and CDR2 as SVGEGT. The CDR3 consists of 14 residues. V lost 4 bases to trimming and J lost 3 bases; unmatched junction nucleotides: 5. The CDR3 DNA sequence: TGTGCCAGCAGTTCCGGGACAGGTTTCTACGAGCAGTACTTC. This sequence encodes CASSSGTGFYEQYF.

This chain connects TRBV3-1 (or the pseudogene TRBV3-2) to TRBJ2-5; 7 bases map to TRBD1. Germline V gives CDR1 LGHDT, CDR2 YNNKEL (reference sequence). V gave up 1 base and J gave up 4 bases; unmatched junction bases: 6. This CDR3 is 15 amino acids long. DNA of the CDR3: TGTGCCAGCAGCCAAGGGTTCGCAGGGGGAGAGACCCAGTACTTC. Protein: CASSQGFAGGETQYF.

The CDR3 sequence: CATSAGNAGYTF. Here the CDR3 DNA reads TGTGCCACCAGTGCGGGGAATGCTGGCTACACCTTC. This chain links TRBV24-1 with TRBJ1-2, with no clear D. The CDR3 length is 12 residues. The V and J ends lost 5 bases and 7 bases respectively, with 10 bases between them. In germline, CDR1 is KGHDR, CDR2 SFDVKD.

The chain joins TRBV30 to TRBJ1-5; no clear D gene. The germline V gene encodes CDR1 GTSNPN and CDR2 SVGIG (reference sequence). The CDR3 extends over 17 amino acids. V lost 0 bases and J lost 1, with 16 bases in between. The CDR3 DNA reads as TGTGCCTGGAGTGTACGGGAAGGTTTTGGGAGCAATCAGCCCCAGCATTTT. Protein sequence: CAWSVREGFGSNQPQHF.

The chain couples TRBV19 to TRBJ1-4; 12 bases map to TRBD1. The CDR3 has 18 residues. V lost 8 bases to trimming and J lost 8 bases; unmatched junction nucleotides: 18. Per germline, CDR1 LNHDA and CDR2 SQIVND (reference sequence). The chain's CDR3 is CASPRATGTGGGSEKLFF. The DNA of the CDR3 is TGTGCCAGTCCCCGAGCTACCGGGACAGGGGGCGGTAGCGAAAAACTGTTTTTT.

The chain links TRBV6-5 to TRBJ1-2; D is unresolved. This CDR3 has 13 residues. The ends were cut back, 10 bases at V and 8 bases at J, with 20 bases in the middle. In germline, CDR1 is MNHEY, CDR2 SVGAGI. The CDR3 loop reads CAIASGGYSGYTF. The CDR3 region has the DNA TGTGCCATCGCCTCGGGAGGTTACAGCGGCTACACCTTC.

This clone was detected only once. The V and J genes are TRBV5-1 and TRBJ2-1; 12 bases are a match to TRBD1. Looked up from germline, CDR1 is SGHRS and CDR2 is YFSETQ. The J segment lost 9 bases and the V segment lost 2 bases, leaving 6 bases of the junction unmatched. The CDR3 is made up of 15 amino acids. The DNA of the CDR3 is TGCGCCAGCAGCTTTTGGGACAGGGGGCAGAGTGAGCAGTTCTTC. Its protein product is CASSFWDRGQSEQFF.

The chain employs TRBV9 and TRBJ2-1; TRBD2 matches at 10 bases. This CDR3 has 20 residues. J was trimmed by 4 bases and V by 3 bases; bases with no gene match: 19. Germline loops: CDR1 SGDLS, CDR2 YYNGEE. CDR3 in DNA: TGTGCCAGCAGCGCTAGCGGGAGCTGGGTTCCAGCAACTTCTTACAATGAGCAGTTCTTC. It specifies CASSASGSWVPATSYNEQFF.

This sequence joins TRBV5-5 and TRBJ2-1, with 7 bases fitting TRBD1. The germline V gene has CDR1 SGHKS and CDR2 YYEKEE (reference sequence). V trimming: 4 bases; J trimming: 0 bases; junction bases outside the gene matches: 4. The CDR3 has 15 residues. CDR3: CASSPGQRSYNEQFF. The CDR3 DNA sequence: TGTGCCAGCAGCCCGGGACAGCGCTCCTACAATGAGCAGTTCTTC.

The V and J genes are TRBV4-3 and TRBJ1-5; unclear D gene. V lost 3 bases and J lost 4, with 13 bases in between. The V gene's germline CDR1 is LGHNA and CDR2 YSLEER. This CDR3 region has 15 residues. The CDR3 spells CASSQEDGGNQPQHF. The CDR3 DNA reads TGCGCCAGCAGCCAGGAGGACGGCGGAAATCAGCCCCAGCATTTT.

This CDR3 is CASSLQGGAEAFF. CDR3 nucleotide sequence: TGCGCCAGCAGCTTACAGGGCGGTGCTGAAGCTTTCTTT. This chain connects TRBV5-1 to TRBJ1-1, with D maybe TRBD1 (6 bases). Trimming took 2 bases from V and 6 from J, leaving 11 bases between them. The V gene's germline CDR1 is SGHRS and CDR2 YFSETQ. The CDR3 is made up of 13 amino acids. Filled out from reference TRBV5-1 and TRBJ1-1, the complete variable domain reads KAGVTQTPRYLIKTRGQQVTLSCSPISGHRSVSWYQQTPGQGLQFLFEYFSETQRNKGNFPGRFSGRQFSNSRSEMNVSTLELGDSALYLCASSLQGGAEAFFGQGTRLTVV.

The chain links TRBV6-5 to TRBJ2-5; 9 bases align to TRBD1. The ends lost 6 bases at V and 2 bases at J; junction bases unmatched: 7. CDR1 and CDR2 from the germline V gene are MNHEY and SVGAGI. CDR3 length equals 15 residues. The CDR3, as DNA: TGTGCCAGCAGCAGGGACAGGGATTGGCAAGAGACCCAGTACTTC. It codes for CASSRDRDWQETQYF.

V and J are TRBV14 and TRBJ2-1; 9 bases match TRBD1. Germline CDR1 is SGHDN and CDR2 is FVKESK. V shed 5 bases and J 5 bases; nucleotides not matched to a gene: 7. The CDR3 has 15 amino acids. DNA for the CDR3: TGTGCCAGCAGCGATGGGACAGGGTGGGACAATGAGCAGTTCTTC. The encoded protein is CASSDGTGWDNEQFF.

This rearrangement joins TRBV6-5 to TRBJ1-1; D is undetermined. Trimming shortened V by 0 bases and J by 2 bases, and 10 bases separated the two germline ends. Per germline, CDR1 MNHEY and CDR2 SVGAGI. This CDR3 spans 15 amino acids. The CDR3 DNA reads TGTGCCAGCAGTTACTCGAGAGTGCAAAACACTGAAGCTTTCTTT. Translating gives CASSYSRVQNTEAFF.

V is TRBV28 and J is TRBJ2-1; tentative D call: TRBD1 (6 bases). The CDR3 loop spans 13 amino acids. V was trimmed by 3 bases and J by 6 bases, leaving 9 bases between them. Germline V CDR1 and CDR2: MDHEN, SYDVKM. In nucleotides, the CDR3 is TGTGCCAGCAGTTTGGTCAGGGGCAATGAGCAGTTCTTC. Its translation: CASSLVRGNEQFF.

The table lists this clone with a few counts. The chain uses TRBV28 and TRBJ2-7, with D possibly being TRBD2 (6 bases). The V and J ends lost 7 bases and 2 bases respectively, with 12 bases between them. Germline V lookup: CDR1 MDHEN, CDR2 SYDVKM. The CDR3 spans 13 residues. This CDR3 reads CASMRGLTYEQYF. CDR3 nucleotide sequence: TGTGCCAGCATGCGGGGACTGACCTACGAGCAGTACTTC.

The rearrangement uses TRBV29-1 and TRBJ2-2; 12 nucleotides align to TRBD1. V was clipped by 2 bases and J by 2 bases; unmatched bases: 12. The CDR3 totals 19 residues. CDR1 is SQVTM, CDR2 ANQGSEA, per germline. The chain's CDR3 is CSVERLGDRGRANTGELFF. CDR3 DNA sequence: TGCAGCGTTGAACGACTGGGGGACAGGGGGCGGGCCAACACCGGGGAGCTGTTTTTT.

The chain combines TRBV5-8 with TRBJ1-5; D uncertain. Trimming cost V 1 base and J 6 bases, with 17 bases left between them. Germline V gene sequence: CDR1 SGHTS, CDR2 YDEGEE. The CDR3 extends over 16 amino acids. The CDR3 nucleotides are TGTGCCAGCAGCTTGTTTGAGGCGTTGGGTCGTCAGCCCCAGCATTTT. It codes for CASSLFEALGRQPQHF.